This TCR beta chain was captured in a study of T-cell memory formation after mild COVID-19. Study as a whole: Clusters of TCRs were largely donor specific.

5'RACE primed at constant segments yielded TCR alpha and TCR beta cDNA libraries bearing sample barcodes and UMIs. MiXCR was run by TCRdb on the 5' RACE reads, yielding one entry per CDR3 protein. This sample has around 510,000 distinct CDR3 sequences, with less than 25% found just once. There are a few counts of this clonotype. The antigen is unknown. Study results and limitations: Prior to infection, memory already included some responding clones, suggesting cross-reactive memory joined. Balance between CD4 and CD8 was seen in clones contracting day 15 to 85, and a CD4+ lean was seen in later expanders.

In germline, CDR1 is LGHNA, CDR2 YNFKEQ. The CDR3 covers 17 residues. J was trimmed by 5 bases and V by 4 bases; bases with no gene match: 12. The sample consisted of PBMCs or a T cell subset sorted from them (not recorded which). The chain has TRBV4-2 and TRBJ2-3; 10 bases match TRBD2. The receptor was isolated from an adult woman who had mild COVID-19 (a few samples of this study predate the infection). Cell type and time point are not known. The CDR3 spells CASSPWGLAGDQDTQYF. CDR3 in DNA: TGTGCCAGCAGCCCCTGGGGGCTAGCGGGAGACCAAGATACGCAGTATTTT.